Sequencing of this T cell receptor beta chain was carried out in a study of PD-1 blockade in mismatch repair-deficient tumors. Across the study: Enrolled about 2013-2017, patients had progressing, pretreated mismatch repair-deficient cancers of approximately 13 types. General observations from the study: After pembrolizumab, tumor-resident clones rose rapidly, then generally contracted before radiologic responses.

Germline V gene data show CDR1 as MNHEY and CDR2 as SVGAGI. This CDR3 is built from 16 residues. V was cut by 4 bases and J by 2 bases, with 18 bases left in between. Here immunoSEQ multiplex PCR was the method, and the copy in TCRdb shows in-frame clones only, minus some. The data show some 97,000 clones, with 70% to 85% seen just once and approximately 6.5% held by the top ten. Every patient had mismatch repair deficiency by PCR or immunohistochemistry. The TCR-sequenced patients were three responders to pembrolizumab. Concerning this clone: Its antigen is unknown.

The chain couples TRBV6-5 to TRBJ2-7; D call uncertain. The material was peripheral blood, obtained approximately 35 weeks after starting pembrolizumab. The origin of this receptor is an adult with mismatch repair-deficient cancer. CDR3 sequence reads: CASSSIRVNPTYEQYF. In DNA, the CDR3 is TGTGCCAGCAGTTCCATAAGGGTTAACCCTACCTACGAGCAGTACTTC.